This T cell receptor (beta chain) came from a study of neurological immune-mediated disorders. Findings of the study overall: With the multiple sclerosis repertoire cluster, none of the clinical or MRI features showed an association.

A note on this clonotype: Its antigen is unknown.

TCRdb reprocessed the 5' RACE reads with MiXCR, giving one entry per CDR3 protein. The top ten hold 6.5% to 7.5% of the sample, which has 66,000 or so distinct CDR3 sequences, 4.5% seen once. Unsorted libraries were prepared from 2 million PBMCs that had been stored at -80 C. This sequence was found in a man aged 25-45 years with multiple sclerosis. The sample taken for sequencing was PBMCs.

The CDR3 protein is CSAIGQGNYGYTF. The CDR3 bases are TGCAGTGCTATTGGACAGGGAAACTATGGCTACACCTTC. The chain uses TRBV20-1 and TRBJ1-2, with 8 bases lining up with TRBD1. Trimming took 4 bases from V and 2 from J; bases not matched to a gene: 3. Germline CDR1 DFQATT, CDR2 SNEGSKA (reference sequence). The CDR3 consists of 13 residues.